This T cell receptor beta chain came from a study of beta chain features in type 1 diabetes (dated by TCRdb to between 2017 and 2018). Turning to the overall study: No differences in mean age, gender distribution, total cell number or subset yield were found between patients and healthy donors. Naive and central memory subsets were obtained from all 30 or so donors, but regulatory and stem cell-like memory subsets were isolated from only 8 patients and roughly eight healthy donors. In the study, TCRB repertoires of sorted circulating CD4+ T cell subsets from recently diagnosed type 1 diabetes patients were compared with those of matched healthy donors. A total of about 99,000,000 sorted cells were examined across all samples, and RNA yield correlated strongly with the number of cells per subset. Overall study outcomes, separate from this receptor: In all four CD4+ subsets, TCRB CDR3 length was moderately but significantly shorter in type 1 diabetes patients. Because cDNA rather than genomic DNA was sequenced, highly expressing activated cells could have been over-represented, although no difference in activation and CD3 levels was found between groups. Because the HLA sub-analyses included only small numbers of individuals, any influence of HLA type on TCRB rearrangement was left unresolved. At VDJ recombination sites, type 1 diabetes patients had fewer insertions and more deleted nucleotides, which implies abnormalities in thymic rearrangement. Shorter templates might have been favored by PCR, but patient and control samples were amplified and corrected together, so both groups would have been affected equally by any skew. Naive, central memory and regulatory TCRB repertoires appeared to be more alike among patients than among healthy donors.

Only one count was recorded for this clone. Its antigen is still unknown. Nothing much larger sits one base from this clone, and base qualities are not available. The entire amount of isolated RNA was reverse transcribed using the High Capacity cDNA Reverse Transcription Kit, so the sequenced TCRB transcripts were expressed ones. Deep immunoSEQ sequencing was performed on naive, central memory and regulatory T cell samples, with an average of roughly 3.5 million total reads per sample. Sorted cells were lysed in RLT buffer, and RNA was extracted using DNase-treated RNeasy Micro or Mini kits according to cell number. To prevent cross-contamination, each cell subset was processed individually, whereas patient and healthy donor samples were processed jointly. TCRB sequences were amplified from cDNA with the immunoSEQ multiplex PCR, producing 87-bp fragments spanning the CDR3 region. Sequencing of the amplicons was done on the Illumina HiSeq platform. Regarding the original processing steps: Synthetic template baselines were used to correct PCR bias computationally, reads within Hamming distance 2 were collapsed, and singletons that could not be merged were discarded. Reads were aligned against IMGT to assign V, D and J genes, CDR3 length and insertions or deletions at six rearrangement sites. Within each subset, clonotype counts were normalized to sorted cell number, and only after that were true diversity and Gini coefficients computed with the tcR R package. The overlap coefficient, calculated on TCRB nucleotide sequences, was used to measure repertoire sharing. Out-of-frame TCRB sequences from naive cells were analyzed to stand in for the pre-selection repertoire. This immuneACCESS table, as held by TCRdb, lists in-frame sequences with V and J called but not all clones. Of the missing ones, under half trace to an unresolved V gene in checked studies; the others have no known cause. D and trimming were read from the DNA, whereas the V and J calls and clone size are those reported in that table. For this sample there are over 650,000 clones; around 15% appear just once. Together, the top ten hold just under 0.04% of the sample.

Each donor gave one peripheral blood draw, roughly 110 mL on average, collected into heparinised tubes. A BD FACSAria II was used to sort naive, central memory, regulatory and stem cell-like memory CD4+ T cells with a panel that included CD45RO, CCR7, CD25, CD127, CD95 and CD27. Purity was above 98% for every sorted population. PBMCs were separated immediately by Lymphoprep density gradient centrifugation and were stained directly, without being cultured. So that batch effects would be minimized, each experiment stained and sorted samples in pairs, pairing one healthy donor with one patient. The CDR3 spans 14 residues, from the cysteine through the phenylalanine. Just CDR3 DNA is preserved here, 42 bases in frame from base 1. The trim is 3 bases for V and 6 bases for J, with a gap of 11 bases between the germline ends. CDR1 SNHLY and CDR2 FYNNEI were looked up in the germline V gene.

This receptor was taken from a man aged 18 to 29 with type 1 diabetes. The chain uses TRBV2 and TRBJ2-2, with the D gene not clear enough to name. The specimen sequenced was naive CD4+ T cells from blood. What the cell subset or site label conveys for this sample: true naive CD4+ T cells. The base sequence is TGTGCCAGCAGTGACCCCCGGGCGGCCGGGGAGCTGTTTTTT. Translation gives CASSDPRAAGELFF.